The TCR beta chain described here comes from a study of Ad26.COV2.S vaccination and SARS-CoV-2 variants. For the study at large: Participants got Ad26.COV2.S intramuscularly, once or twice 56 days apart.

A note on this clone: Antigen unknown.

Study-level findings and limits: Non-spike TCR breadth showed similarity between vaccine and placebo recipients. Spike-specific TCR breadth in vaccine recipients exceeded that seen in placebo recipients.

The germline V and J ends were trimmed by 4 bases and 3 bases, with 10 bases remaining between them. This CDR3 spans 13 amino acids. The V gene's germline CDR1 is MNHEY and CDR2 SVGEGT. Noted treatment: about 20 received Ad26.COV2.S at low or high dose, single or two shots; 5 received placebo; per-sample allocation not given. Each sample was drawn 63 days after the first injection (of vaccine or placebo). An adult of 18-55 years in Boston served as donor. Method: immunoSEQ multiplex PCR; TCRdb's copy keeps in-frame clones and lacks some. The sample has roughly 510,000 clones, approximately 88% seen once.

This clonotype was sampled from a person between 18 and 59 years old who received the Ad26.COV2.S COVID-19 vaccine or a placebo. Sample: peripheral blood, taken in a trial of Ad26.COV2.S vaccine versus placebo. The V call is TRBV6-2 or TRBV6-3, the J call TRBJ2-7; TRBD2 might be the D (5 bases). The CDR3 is CASSSGWVYEQYF. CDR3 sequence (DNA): TGTGCCAGCAGTTCGGGATGGGTCTACGAGCAGTACTTC.